This TCR beta chain was sequenced during a study of blood T cell repertoires in COVID-19. Germline V gene data show CDR1 as MNHEY and CDR2 as SVGAGI. J lost 5 bases, V lost 4 bases, and 6 bases had no gene match. The CDR3 runs 15 residues. TCRdb keeps only in-frame clones here, not all; method: immunoSEQ multiplex PCR. In the table there are about 220,000 clones, 75% to 85% of which are singletons. The TCR was taken from a man in his fifties with active or convalescent COVID-19. Sequencing was performed on peripheral blood. The chain joins TRBV6-5 to TRBJ2-5; 11 bases are a match to TRBD1. CDR3 sequence (DNA): TGTGCCAGCAGTTCGGGACAGGGGGGCGGGGAGACCCAGTACTTC. Amino acid sequence: CASSSGQGGGETQYF.